This entry describes one T cell receptor (beta chain). This entry belongs to a study of control samples from healthy donors and cancer patients. The data were produced by immunoSEQ multiplex PCR, yet TCRdb's version contains in-frame clones alone and is incomplete. The data show 390,000 or so clones, around 90% seen once. There are 11 residues in the CDR3. Germline CDR1 is SNHLY and CDR2 is FYNNEI. V was cut by 6 bases and J by 12 bases, with 15 bases left in between. The sample comprised PBMCs. The sequence was collected from a man aged 40-55 years with head and neck cancer. The genes are TRBV2 and TRBJ2-7; weak D call: TRBD2 (6 bases). This CDR3 reads CASREGGPRYF. CDR3 bases: TGTGCCAGCAGGGAGGGAGGTCCCAGGTACTTC.